The rows below give T cell receptor beta chains drawn from one sample of a study of cytomegalovirus exposure and HLA in healthy donors. Libraries were prepared by immunoSEQ multiplex PCR; TCRdb keeps only in-frame clonotypes and omits some of them. The ten most abundant clones cover roughly 2.7% of a sample with roughly 140,000 clones. The sample consisted of PBMCs. These TCRs come from a man aged 40-49 years in good health and CMV-seronegative. Both conserved end residues are part of each CDR3. D genes are given only for firm matches.

V gene	J gene	D gene	CDR3 protein	CDR3 DNA
TRBV4-1	TRBJ2-3	.	CASSRRTQEVDTQYF	TGCGCCAGCAGCCGTAGGACCCAGGAGGTAGATACGCAGTATTTT
TRBV11-2	TRBJ2-3	.	CASSGQGRGTDTQYF	TGTGCCAGCAGCGGTCAGGGGAGGGGGACAGATACGCAGTATTTT
TRBV11-2	TRBJ1-3	.	CASSLTGNTIYF	TGTGCCAGCAGCTTAACCGGGAACACCATATATTTT
TRBV6-5	TRBJ2-2	TRBD2	CASSYSSGSFTGELFF	TGTGCCAGCAGTTACTCAAGCGGGAGCTTCACCGGGGAGCTGTTTTTT
TRBV30	TRBJ1-1	.	CAWRPITGNIDEAFF	TGTGCCTGGAGACCCATAACAGGGAATATAGATGAAGCTTTCTTT
TRBV10-3	TRBJ2-1	TRBD1	CAISEDRGNEQFF	TGTGCCATCAGCGAGGACAGGGGTAATGAGCAGTTCTTC
TRBV11-2	TRBJ2-1	.	CASSLDRGDEQFF	TGTGCCAGCAGCTTAGATAGGGGCGATGAGCAGTTCTTC
TRBV19	TRBJ2-1	TRBD2	CASSILTSGAYNEQFF	TGTGCCAGTAGTATCTTAACTAGCGGGGCCTACAATGAGCAGTTCTTC
TRBV7-9	TRBJ2-4	.	CASSPPFRIGNIQYF	TGTGCCAGCAGCCCCCCCTTCCGGATCGGGAACATTCAGTACTTC
TRBV7-3	TRBJ1-3	.	CASSLTGARGNTIYF	TGTGCCAGCAGCTTAACGGGGGCGCGAGGAAACACCATATATTTT
TRBV9	TRBJ2-1	.	CASTQLDLSNEQFF	TGTGCCAGCACCCAACTAGATTTATCCAATGAGCAGTTCTTC
TRBV5-4	TRBJ2-1	TRBD1	CASSLRQGENEQFF	TGTGCCAGCAGCTTGAGGCAGGGGGAGAATGAGCAGTTCTTC
TRBV6-6	TRBJ2-3	TRBD2	CASTPGGSADTQYF	TGTGCCAGCACCCCGGGGGGGAGTGCAGATACGCAGTATTTT
TRBV14	TRBJ2-5	.	CASSPVRDSQETQYF	TGTGCCAGCAGCCCAGTCCGGGACTCGCAAGAGACCCAGTACTTC
TRBV6-6	TRBJ2-7	.	CASSYSTGAYEQYF	TGTGCCAGCAGTTACTCGACGGGGGCCTACGAGCAGTACTTC
TRBV4-2	TRBJ1-2	TRBD1	CASSQVEGARNGYTF	TGTGCCAGCAGCCAAGTTGAGGGGGCGCGTAATGGCTACACCTTC
TRBV9	TRBJ1-2	.	CASSPREGGDLTF	TGTGCCAGCAGCCCCCGTGAAGGGGGGGACCTCACCTTC
TRBV4-2	TRBJ1-2	.	CASSQDATVTNYGYTF	TGTGCCAGCAGCCAAGATGCGACAGTTACTAACTATGGCTACACCTTC
TRBV18	TRBJ2-7	.	CASSPPSLYEQYF	TGTGCCAGCTCACCACCTAGCCTCTACGAGCAGTACTTC
TRBV7-2	TRBJ1-2	.	CASSLAGTGNYGYTF	TGTGCCAGCAGCTTAGCGGGAACAGGGAACTATGGCTACACCTTC